The clone carrying this T cell receptor beta chain was found once. Its antigen remains unknown. TCR beta was sequenced from blood CD8+ and CD4+ T cells. In Susac syndrome patients, recently defined diagnostic criteria for definite or probable disease were met. This specimen comes from a study of CD8 T cells in Susac syndrome. Study-level information: Treatment at blood withdrawal was none, corticosteroids, or intravenous immunoglobulin alone in Susac syndrome patients.

Broader study findings: No clonal expansion appeared among CD4+ T cells in Susac patients.

This CDR3 has 13 amino acids. V was clipped by 2 bases and J by 4 bases, with 8 bases between them. An input of about 0.5 to 1 ug of RNA was subjected to reverse transcription using random hexamers. TCRdb re-called the immunoSEQ multiplex PCR reads through MiXCR, storing one row per CDR3 protein. The table shows more than 150,000 distinct CDR3 sequences, with 85% to 95% occurring only once. The specimen was CD4+ T cells from PBMCs. The TCR sequence derives from a human donor with Susac syndrome. J is TRBJ1-2 and V is TRBV12-3 or TRBV12-4; D uncertain. The CDR3 sequence is CASSLQLGYGYTF. Here the CDR3 DNA reads TGTGCCAGCAGTTTACAATTGGGCTATGGCTACACCTTC.